Below are 32 T cell receptor beta chains sequenced from a single sample in a study of Graves' ophthalmopathy and Graves' hyperthyroidism. TCR beta CDR3 regions were amplified from RNA transcripts. Amplification began with first-round RT-PCR using HTBI primers, then second-round multiplex PCR was performed. Via MiXCR, TCRdb re-called the multiplex PCR reads, giving one row per CDR3 protein. The sample shows hundreds of thousands of distinct CDR3 sequences, approximately 15% of them seen only once. The specimen sequenced was blood. The receptors shown here come from a woman in her 30s with Graves' ophthalmopathy.

This clonotype was observed many times. The chain is built from TRBV2 and TRBJ2-7; D is tentatively TRBD1 or TRBD2 (6 bases each). This CDR3 contains 16 residues. The V and J ends lost 5 bases and 2 bases respectively, with 19 bases between them. Germline CDR1 is SNHLY and CDR2 is FYNNEI. In DNA, the CDR3 is TGTGCCAGCAGTAGGGCTAGGGGGACTCGTACCTACGAGCAGTACTTC. This sequence encodes CASSRARGTRTYEQYF.

In this sample, this clonotype turned up many times. The J gene is TRBJ2-2, the V gene TRBV27; 8 bases line up with TRBD2. The junction had 10 bases not matched to a gene; V was cut back by 7 bases and J by 6 bases. CDR1 and CDR2 from the germline V gene are MNHEY and SMNVEV (reference sequence). The length of the CDR3 is 15 residues. The CDR3 sequence is CASMSRGGPSGELFF. The CDR3 DNA reads as TGTGCCAGCATGTCTCGGGGGGGGCCATCCGGGGAGCTGTTTTTT.

This clonotype has at least ten counts. This chain uses TRBV10-3 with TRBJ2-7; a weak D match, TRBD1 (5 bases). The germline V and J ends were trimmed by 3 bases and 4 bases, with 16 bases remaining between them. The CDR3 loop spans 15 amino acids. CDR1 is ENHRY, CDR2 SYGVKD, per germline. The CDR3 protein is CAISDQQGHLYEQYF. CDR3 nucleotide sequence: TGTGCCATCAGTGACCAGCAGGGCCACCTTTACGAGCAGTACTTC.

This clonotype was detected many times. The V and J genes are TRBV5-5 and TRBJ1-2; D ambiguous. In germline, CDR1 is SGHKS, CDR2 YYEKEE (reference sequence). The V end lost 8 bases, the J end lost 3 bases, and 8 bases lay between the germline ends. This CDR3 has 11 residues. Here the CDR3 DNA reads TGTGCCAGTAGGGTATACTATGGCTACACCTTC. The encoded protein is CASRVYYGYTF.

This clonotype was seen ten or more times. The chain uses TRBV7-9 and TRBJ2-2, with TRBD2 as a possible D gene (6 bases). V was pared by 3 bases and J by 7 bases, with 9 bases between. This CDR3 region has 13 residues. Germline CDR1 is SEHNR and CDR2 is FQNEAQ (reference sequence). This chain's CDR3 is CASSFGGVGELFF. The CDR3 DNA reads TGTGCCAGCAGCTTCGGGGGTGTCGGGGAGCTGTTTTTT.

The table lists this clonotype with many counts. V is TRBV4-2 and J is TRBJ2-7, with D uncertain. The V gene lost 4 bases and the J gene lost 2 bases, with 15 bases spanning the gap. The CDR3 sequence is 15 residues long. Looked up from germline, CDR1 is LGHNA and CDR2 is YNFKEQ. CDR3 region: CASSPRRTTPYEQYF. CDR3 sequence (DNA): TGTGCCAGCAGCCCCCGTCGGACGACCCCCTACGAGCAGTACTTC.

This clonotype was counted at least ten times. The chain employs TRBV5-1 and TRBJ2-7; tentative D call: TRBD2 (7 bases). The V gene lost 0 bases and the J gene lost 0 bases, with 13 bases spanning the gap. CDR3 length equals 16 residues. In germline, CDR1 is SGHRS, CDR2 YFSETQ. CDR3 sequence: CASSLAGRGASYEQYF. The CDR3 DNA is TGCGCCAGCAGCTTGGCCGGACGGGGGGCCTCCTACGAGCAGTACTTC.

At least ten counts were recorded for this clonotype. CDR3 protein: CASSHTGTEETQYF. DNA of the CDR3: TGTGCCAGCAGCCACACCGGGACAGAAGAGACCCAGTACTTC. The gene calls are TRBV11-3 and TRBJ2-5; 7 bases align to TRBD1. Germline trimming cut 5 bases from V and 3 bases from J; bases unmatched to any gene: 6. This CDR3 contains 14 residues. CDR1 and CDR2 (germline): SGHNT, YENEEA.

As regards this clonotype: A much larger clone differs from this one at a single base, so this may be a read error. The rearrangement links TRBV28 to TRBJ1-1; 8 bases match TRBD1. The CDR3 totals 15 residues. Germline CDR1 reads MDHEN; CDR2 reads SYDVKM. V lost 10 bases, J lost 8 bases, and 18 bases stayed unmatched. The CDR3 loop is CAISQRTGKFSEAFF. The CDR3 region has the DNA TGTGCCATCAGCCAAAGGACAGGGAAGTTCTCAGAAGCTTTCTTT.

Many counts were recorded for this clonotype. The chain carries TRBV24-1 and TRBJ1-1; D is uncertain. Germline CDR1 reads KGHDR; CDR2 reads SFDVKD. The CDR3 loop spans 13 amino acids. Trimming stripped 3 bases from V and 5 bases from J, with 9 bases between. The CDR3 region is CATSDVSRTEAFF. In DNA form, the CDR3 reads TGTGCCACCAGTGATGTGAGTAGGACTGAAGCTTTCTTT.

This chain joins TRBV29-1 and TRBJ1-1; TRBD1 might be the D (5 bases). Germline CDR1 and CDR2: SQVTM and ANQGSEA. This CDR3 region has 12 residues. With 4 bases removed from V and 7 bases from J, the gap between germline ends came to 13 bases. The CDR3: CSVVGGRGEAFF. CDR3 nucleotide sequence: TGCAGCGTTGTCGGGGGGAGGGGTGAAGCTTTCTTT.

This clonotype was observed many times. The chain is built from TRBV12-5 and TRBJ1-3; D unresolved. CDR1 is LGHNT and CDR2 is FRNRAP in the germline V gene. V was shortened by 6 bases and J by 4 bases, with 16 bases between the two germline ends. This CDR3 is built from 15 residues. This CDR3 reads CASGEESWAGNTIYF. CDR3 coding DNA: TGTGCTAGTGGCGAAGAATCATGGGCCGGAAACACCATATATTTT.

In this sample, this clonotype turned up many times. The V and J genes are TRBV28 and TRBJ2-2; D is undetermined. CDR1 is MDHEN and CDR2 is SYDVKM in the germline V gene. With 3 bases removed from V and 3 bases from J, the gap between germline ends came to 5 bases. The CDR3 is made up of 13 amino acids. The CDR3 spells CASSLFHTGELFF. For the CDR3, the DNA is TGTGCCAGCAGTTTGTTTCACACCGGGGAGCTGTTTTTT.

This clonotype was seen at least ten times. The chain joins TRBV2 to TRBJ1-1; the match to TRBD1 covers 9 bases. V lost 7 bases to trimming and J lost 11 bases; unmatched junction nucleotides: 5. The germline V gene has CDR1 SNHLY and CDR2 FYNNEI. The CDR3 is 11 amino acids. DNA of the CDR3: TGTGCCAGCATCGGGACAGGGCGCGCTTTCTTT. This encodes CASIGTGRAFF. Drawing the rest from reference TRBV2 and TRBJ1-1, the complete variable domain is EPEVTQTPSHQVTQMGQEVILRCVPISNHLYFYWYRQILGQKVEFLVSFYNNEISEKSEIFDDQFSVERPDGSNFTLKIRSTKLEDSAMYFCASIGTGRAFFGQGTRLTVV.

This clonotype was recorded many times. The chain joins TRBV9 to TRBJ2-3; TRBD2 aligns across 8 bases. CDR1 is SGDLS, CDR2 YYNGEE, per germline. The ends lost 1 base at V and 0 bases at J; junction bases unmatched: 4. The CDR3 runs 16 residues. The CDR3 here is CASSVSREASTDTQYF. The DNA for the CDR3 is TGTGCCAGCAGCGTATCGCGGGAGGCCAGCACAGATACGCAGTATTTT.

The table lists this clonotype with many counts. V is TRBV29-1 and J is TRBJ1-2; D is uncertain. There are 11 residues in the CDR3. The germline gives CDR1 SQVTM, CDR2 ANQGSEA. V shed 4 bases and J shed 8 bases, with 11 bases lying between them. The CDR3 here is CSVVGGSGYTF. CDR3 DNA: TGCAGCGTTGTTGGAGGGAGCGGCTACACCTTC.

This chain links TRBV4-1 with TRBJ2-7, with 11 nucleotides matching TRBD2. With 1 base clipped from V and 1 base from J, the junction kept 12 bases outside the gene matches. This CDR3 contains 19 residues. Germline V CDR1 and CDR2: MGHRA, YSYEKL. CDR3: CASSQVFALAGVRSYEQYF. The CDR3 region has the DNA TGCGCCAGCAGCCAAGTGTTCGCACTAGCGGGAGTAAGATCCTACGAGCAGTACTTC.

This clonotype was observed at least ten times. The chain uses TRBV12-3 or TRBV12-4 and TRBJ1-2, with 9 positions matching TRBD1. The CDR3 consists of 13 residues. V shed 2 bases, J shed 8 bases, and the junction held 3 bases outside the gene matches. The CDR3 protein is CASSLKGQGGYTF. The CDR3 DNA reads as TGTGCCAGCAGTTTAAAGGGACAGGGCGGCTACACCTTC.

This clonotype occurred many times. The rearrangement joins TRBV15 to TRBJ2-7, with 7 positions matching TRBD1. The V and J ends lost 3 bases and 6 bases, in that order; junction bases with no gene match: 11. The length of the CDR3 is 15 residues. Germline CDR1 and CDR2: LNHNV and YYDKDF (reference sequence). Here the CDR3 DNA reads TGTGCCACCAGCAGCCGTCGGACAGGCTCTACCGAGCAGTACTTC. The encoded protein is CATSSRRTGSTEQYF.

This clonotype was picked up many times. A read error is possible here, since a much larger clone lies one base away. The chain uses TRBV19 and TRBJ2-5, with a weak D call TRBD2 (6 bases). This CDR3 is 15 amino acids long. Germline V lookup: CDR1 LNHDA, CDR2 SQIVND (reference sequence). CDR3 bases: TGTGCCAGTGGTATAGACCCAGTGGGAGGAGGGACCCAGTACTTC. Translation: CASGIDPVGGGTQYF.

Only a few counts were recorded for this clonotype. The CDR3 bases are TGTGCCAGCTCACCAATAGACAGGGTGTCGATCTACGAGCAGTACTTC. Translated: CASSPIDRVSIYEQYF. This chain uses TRBV18 with TRBJ2-7; 7 positions match TRBD1. This CDR3 has 16 residues. The trim removed 2 bases at V and 3 bases at J, leaving 10 bases unmatched. Germline V gene lookup returns CDR1 KGHSH and CDR2 LQKENI.

This clonotype was observed a handful of times. The chain has TRBV28 and TRBJ2-3; TRBD1 matches at 12 bases. Germline V gene data show CDR1 as MDHEN and CDR2 as SYDVKM. The CDR3 contains 15 residues. The V and J ends lost 4 bases and 3 bases, in that order; junction bases with no gene match: 2. As DNA, the CDR3 is TGTGCCAGCAGTTGGGACAGGGGGCTAACAGATACGCAGTATTTT. It codes for CASSWDRGLTDTQYF.

This clonotype was detected many times. The chain combines TRBV12-3 or TRBV12-4 with TRBJ1-6; D is ambiguous. The CDR3 is made up of 14 amino acids. The germline V and J ends were trimmed by 6 bases and 8 bases, with 14 bases remaining between them. The CDR3 DNA follows: TGTGCCAGCAGCCGACACCCTTTGGATTCACCCCTCCACTTT. Residues: CASSRHPLDSPLHF.

This clonotype was counted many times. The chain links TRBV6-2 or TRBV6-3 to TRBJ1-5, with 10 positions matching TRBD1. The germline V gene has CDR1 MNHEY and CDR2 SVGEGT. The CDR3 is 15 residues long. V shed 7 bases, J shed 6 bases, and the junction held 9 bases outside the gene matches. In DNA, the CDR3 is TGTGCCAGCACCTTCGACAGGGGGCGAGGTCAGCCCCAGCATTTT. It specifies CASTFDRGRGQPQHF.

This clonotype was observed at least ten times. This chain's CDR3 is CASSTTGQSAKNIQYF. In DNA, the CDR3 is TGTGCCAGTAGTACGACAGGGCAGTCTGCCAAAAACATTCAGTACTTC. The V call is TRBV19, the J call TRBJ2-4, with 7 bases matching TRBD1. This CDR3 comprises 16 residues. After removal of 4 bases from V and 1 base from J, the junction contained 7 bases not matched to a gene. CDR1 and CDR2 from the germline V gene are LNHDA and SQIVND (reference sequence). Drawing the rest from reference TRBV19 and TRBJ2-4, the complete variable domain is DGGITQSPKYLFRKEGQNVTLSCEQNLNHDAMYWYRQDPGQGLRLIYYSQIVNDFQKGDIAEGYSVSREKKESFPLTVTSAQKNPTAFYLCASSTTGQSAKNIQYFGAGTRLSVL.

Worth noting for this clonotype: This may come from a read error, since a much larger clone is one base off. Because it lacks the conserved phenylalanine or tryptophan at the end, this CDR3 is likely a read error. V gene TRBV5-1 combines with J gene TRBJ1-1; unclear D gene. The ends were cut back, 4 bases at V and 4 bases at J, with 11 bases in the middle. Germline CDR1 and CDR2: SGHRS and YFSETQ. The CDR3 is made up of 13 amino acids. CDR3 sequence: CASSQTPSTEAFL. CDR3 nucleotides: TGCGCCAGCAGCCAAACACCCAGCACTGAAGCTTTCTTG.

This clonotype came up many times. An end of the junction differs from the germline gene, which may be a read error. The chain is built from TRBV28 and TRBJ2-4; 7 bases are shared with TRBD2. Germline V lookup: CDR1 MDHEN, CDR2 SYDVKM. CDR3 size: 14 residues. This chain's CDR3 is CASGGGRAWNIKYF. CDR3 nucleotides: TGTGCCAGCGGGGGGGGACGCGCGTGGAACATTAAGTACTTC.

This chain links TRBV6-1 with TRBJ2-7, with D perhaps TRBD1 (6 bases). V dropped 10 bases and J dropped 7 bases, with 23 bases sitting between them. The CDR3 spans 14 residues. Germline V gives CDR1 MNHNS, CDR2 SASEGT. CDR3 sequence reads: CATHSGTNPVEQYF. In nucleotides, the CDR3 is TGTGCCACACACTCCGGGACAAATCCAGTTGAGCAGTACTTC.

This clonotype was recorded many times. V and J are TRBV4-1 and TRBJ1-6, with D hard to call. The length of the CDR3 is 12 residues. Germline V CDR1 and CDR2: MGHRA, YSYEKL. V lost 5 bases to trimming and J lost 7 bases, with 6 bases between them. CDR3 protein: CASSGLNSPLHF. For the CDR3, the DNA is TGCGCCAGCAGCGGACTGAATTCACCCCTCCACTTT.

There are many counts of this clonotype. The chain recombines TRBV4-2 with TRBJ1-1, with D tentatively TRBD1 (6 bases). Trimming took off 4 bases at V and 1 base at J, with 10 bases between the two ends. The CDR3 has 14 residues. Germline-derived CDR1 and CDR2 are LGHNA and YNFKEQ. The CDR3 reads CASSLQQGNTEAFF. The CDR3 bases are TGTGCCAGCAGCCTCCAACAGGGGAACACTGAAGCTTTCTTT.

V usage is TRBV19 and J usage is TRBJ2-5; possible D gene TRBD1, 6 bases. CDR1 and CDR2 from the germline V gene are LNHDA and SQIVND (reference sequence). V gave up 0 bases and J gave up 7 bases, with 18 bases separating them. The CDR3 sequence is 16 residues long. The CDR3 DNA reads as TGTGCCAGTAGTATAGACCTTCGACAGGATACTTCGACCCAGTACTTC. It is translated as CASSIDLRQDTSTQYF.

This clonotype has at least ten counts. The rearrangement joins TRBV10-3 to TRBJ1-3, with no clear D. CDR3 length: 13 amino acids. V was clipped by 2 bases and J by 2 bases, with 4 bases between them. Germline CDR1 ENHRY, CDR2 SYGVKD. This CDR3 reads CAISEGPGNTIYF. CDR3 in DNA: TGTGCCATCAGTGAGGGTCCTGGAAACACCATATATTTT.